This T cell receptor (beta chain) is from a study of blood T cell repertoires in COVID-19. Study details: Sites in the United States, Italy and Spain provided acute and convalescent COVID-19 samples.

The CDR3 loop spans 17 amino acids. V lost 3 bases, J lost 7 bases, and 20 bases stayed unmatched. The V gene's germline CDR1 is SQVTM and CDR2 ANQGSEA. Ten or more counts support this clone. Per the study methods: Nucleated cell counts were estimated from reference gene primer amplification. Some clones are missing from TCRdb's copy, which holds only in-frame ones; the method was immunoSEQ multiplex PCR. Clone size and V and J calls were adopted from that table, with D and trimming inferred from the DNA. The sample has about 220,000 clones; around 81% are singletons. The sequencing sample was made of peripheral blood. This receptor was taken from a woman aged 60-75 years with acute or convalescent COVID-19. This rearrangement joins TRBV29-1 to TRBJ2-7; 8 nucleotides align to TRBD1. CDR3 protein: CSVDESFAGQAILEQYF. The CDR3 DNA follows: TGCAGCGTTGATGAGTCGTTCGCGGGACAGGCTATCTTAGAGCAGTACTTC.